Following are 27 T cell receptor beta chains from one sample sequenced in a study of cytomegalovirus exposure and HLA in healthy donors. TCRdb's table, derived via immunoSEQ multiplex PCR, lists solely in-frame clones and lacks some. The data contain about 150,000 clones, around 88% of them seen just once; the ten biggest clones take up 20% to 25%. The sample taken for sequencing was PBMCs. These receptors were collected from a man in his late teens or twenties in good health and CMV-seropositive.

The chain recombines TRBV7-9 with TRBJ1-2; tentatively, D is TRBD1 (5 bases). Trimming shortened V by 0 bases and J by 2 bases, and 10 bases separated the two germline ends. The CDR3 loop spans 15 amino acids. Germline loops: CDR1 SEHNR, CDR2 FQNEAQ (reference sequence). The CDR3, as DNA: TGTGCCAGCAGCTTAGCGCCCAGGGAAAACTATGGCTACACCTTC. The encoded protein is CASSLAPRENYGYTF.

The chain carries TRBV4-3 and TRBJ2-1, with 9 bases fitting TRBD2. The germline V gene encodes CDR1 LGHNA and CDR2 YSLEER. Trimming took 0 bases from V and 5 from J; bases not matched to a gene: 8. The CDR3 length is 17 residues. CDR3 DNA: TGCGCCAGCAGCCAAGATCTTGTCGCTAGCGGGGACAATGAGCAGTTCTTC. It specifies CASSQDLVASGDNEQFF.

This clone was counted a single time. As DNA, the CDR3 is TGTGCCTTAAGGGACAGGGGGCAGGCGAACACTGAAGCTTTCTTT. Protein: CALRDRGQANTEAFF. V gene TRBV30 combines with J gene TRBJ1-1, with TRBD1 identical over 12 bases. V lost 7 bases and J lost 1; bases outside the gene matches: 7. CDR3 length equals 15 residues. Germline V gives CDR1 GTSNPN, CDR2 SVGIG (reference sequence).

The V and J genes are TRBV9 and TRBJ2-1, with 10 bases aligning to TRBD1. The CDR3 totals 18 residues. V dropped 4 bases and J dropped 3; count of bases not matched to a gene: 13. Germline V gene lookup returns CDR1 SGDLS and CDR2 YYNGEE. CDR3 sequence reads: CASSSSLVGQGLYNEQFF. The CDR3 nucleotides read TGTGCCAGCAGCTCAAGTTTAGTGGGACAGGGGCTCTACAATGAGCAGTTCTTC.

The chain joins TRBV7-9 to TRBJ2-5, with 8 bases aligning to TRBD1. CDR3 size: 15 residues. Germline assignment: CDR1 SEHNR and CDR2 FQNEAQ (reference sequence). Losses at the gene ends were 1 base for V and 6 bases for J; bases not matched to a gene: 7. CDR3 nucleotide sequence: TGTGCCAGCAGCTTAGGGGCAGGGGGCTGGAAGACCCAGTACTTC. Translation gives CASSLGAGGWKTQYF.

V is TRBV18 and J is TRBJ1-1; tentatively, D is TRBD1 (6 bases). CDR3 length: 13 residues. Germline values: CDR1 KGHSH, CDR2 LQKENI. V was trimmed by 2 bases and J by 4 bases, leaving 8 bases between them. The CDR3 loop is CASSPAGVTEAFF. CDR3 in DNA: TGTGCCAGCTCACCAGCAGGGGTCACTGAAGCTTTCTTT.

The rearrangement links TRBV5-1 to TRBJ2-5; 12 bases line up with TRBD2. Germline V gene data show CDR1 as SGHRS and CDR2 as YFSETQ. CDR3 length: 19 residues. Unmatched junction bases numbered 17, after V lost 4 bases and J lost 4 bases. The CDR3 is CASSHRSLAGGGRGETQYF. In DNA form, the CDR3 reads TGCGCCAGCAGCCATCGTTCACTAGCGGGAGGAGGTAGGGGAGAGACCCAGTACTTC.

The chain uses TRBV7-8 and TRBJ1-2, with D maybe TRBD1 (6 bases). The V gene lost 1 base and the J gene lost 6 bases, with 9 bases spanning the gap. The CDR3 is made up of 13 amino acids. Germline CDR1 is SGHVS and CDR2 is FQNEAQ. CDR3 residues: CASSLVTGNGYTF. CDR3 DNA: TGTGCCAGCAGCTTAGTTACAGGGAATGGCTACACCTTC.

This clone was seen more than once but under ten times. The chain has TRBV2 and TRBJ1-2; no clear D. The ends were cut back, 1 base at V and 1 base at J, with 7 bases in the middle. CDR1 is SNHLY, CDR2 FYNNEI, per germline. CDR3 length: 14 residues. The CDR3 here is CASSEGEGNYGYTF. DNA for the CDR3: TGTGCCAGCAGTGAAGGGGAGGGTAACTATGGCTACACCTTC.

The rearrangement uses TRBV4-3 and TRBJ2-5, with TRBD2 identical over 11 bases. Germline V lookup: CDR1 LGHNA, CDR2 YSLEER. The CDR3 is made up of 16 amino acids. Losses at the gene ends were 1 base for V and 4 bases for J; bases not matched to a gene: 5. The CDR3 coding sequence is TGCGCCAGCAGCCAAGGGACTAGCGGGCGAGGAGAGACCCAGTACTTC. It yields the protein CASSQGTSGRGETQYF.

This sequence joins TRBV21-1 and TRBJ1-4. TRBV21-1 is a listed pseudogene. There are 14 residues in the CDR3. CDR3 sequence reads: CASSKAPRNEKLFF. The CDR3 DNA sequence: TGTGCCAGCAGCAAAGCTCCGCGTAATGAAAAACTGTTTTTT.

The V gene is TRBV7-3, the J gene TRBJ1-2; TRBD1 matches at 7 bases. Trimming cost V 5 bases and J 4 bases; bases outside gene matches: 4. CDR1 SGHTA and CDR2 FQGTGA come from the germline V gene. The CDR3 is 13 residues long. The CDR3 bases are TGTGCCAGCAGCGACAGGGAAGGCTATGGCTACACCTTC. The encoded protein is CASSDREGYGYTF.

J is TRBJ2-7 and V is TRBV4-3; TRBD2 matches at 11 bases. The V gene end was trimmed by 0 bases and the J gene end by 10 bases; junction bases not matched to a gene: 11. The germline V gene encodes CDR1 LGHNA and CDR2 YSLEER. This CDR3 region has 16 residues. In nucleotides, the CDR3 is TGCGCCAGCAGCCAAGATTGGTCTAGCGGGGGGTCCCCACAGTACTTC. Its translation is CASSQDWSSGGSPQYF.

The chain couples TRBV4-1 to TRBJ1-1; 9 bases map to TRBD1. Germline V gene data show CDR1 as MGHRA and CDR2 as YSYEKL. This CDR3 is 16 amino acids long. J lost 4 bases, V lost 1 base, and 7 bases had no gene match. Here the CDR3 DNA reads TGCGCCAGCAGCCAAGGAGGGACAGGGAGTAGCACTGAAGCTTTCTTT. Translation gives CASSQGGTGSSTEAFF.

The genes are TRBV18 and TRBJ2-7, with TRBD1 identical over 8 bases. Per germline, CDR1 KGHSH and CDR2 LQKENI. The CDR3 spans 16 residues. After removal of 3 bases from V and 6 bases from J, the junction contained 13 bases not matched to a gene. The CDR3 DNA follows: TGTGCCAGCTCACCCGGGCCAGGGGGCACGCAGGGCGAGCAGTACTTC. Translating gives CASSPGPGGTQGEQYF. Using reference TRBV18 and TRBJ2-7 for the parts outside the CDR3, the full variable domain is NAGVMQNPRHLVRRRGQEARLRCSPMKGHSHVYWYRQLPEEGLKFMVYLQKENIIDESGMPKERFSAEFPKEGPSILRIQQVVRGDSAAYFCASSPGPGGTQGEQYFGPGTRLTVT.

The rearrangement links TRBV13 to TRBJ2-7; tentatively, D is TRBD2 (6 bases). V lost 2 bases and J lost 4, with 12 bases in between. CDR1 is PRHDT and CDR2 is FYEKMQ in the germline V gene (reference sequence). The length of the CDR3 is 14 residues. The CDR3 protein is CASSLTVGRYEQYF. CDR3 nucleotide sequence: TGTGCCAGCAGCTTAACGGTGGGGAGGTACGAGCAGTACTTC. Supplemented by reference TRBV13 and TRBJ2-7, the full variable domain reads AAGVIQSPRHLIKEKRETATLKCYPIPRHDTVYWYQQGPGQDPQFLISFYEKMQSDKGSIPDRFSAQQFSDYHSELNMSSLELGDSALYFCASSLTVGRYEQYFGPGTRLTVT.

V usage is TRBV5-6 and J usage is TRBJ1-5; D gene ambiguous. This CDR3 is 13 amino acids long. The germline V gene has CDR1 SGHDT and CDR2 YYEEEE. The V gene lost 0 bases and the J gene lost 4 bases, with 5 bases spanning the gap. CDR3 in DNA: TGTGCCAGCAGCTTGGCCCCGAATCAGCCCCAGCATTTT. Its protein product is CASSLAPNQPQHF.

V gene TRBV5-6 combines with J gene TRBJ2-1; TRBD2 matches 10 bases. J gave up 14 bases and V 3 bases, and 11 bases lay outside the gene matches. This CDR3 is built from 14 residues. CDR1 and CDR2 (germline): SGHDT, YYEEEE. The CDR3 DNA is TGTGCCAGCAGCTCTCTAGCGGGAGAGGAGGGAAAGTTCTTC. Residues: CASSSLAGEEGKFF.

This chain links TRBV6-6 with TRBJ2-3; D ambiguous. This CDR3 is 15 amino acids long. Trimming stripped 6 bases from V and 0 bases from J, with 13 bases between. Germline CDR1 and CDR2: MNHNY and SVGAGI (reference sequence). CDR3 nucleotide sequence: TGTGCCAGCAGCCTCCGTCGTGAGAGCACAGATACGCAGTATTTT. The encoded protein is CASSLRRESTDTQYF.

CDR3 protein: CASSSRVHMNTEAFF. The CDR3 DNA follows: TGTGCCAGCAGCTCCCGGGTCCATATGAACACTGAAGCTTTCTTT. The V gene is TRBV5-6, the J gene TRBJ1-1; D is uncertain. CDR1 SGHDT and CDR2 YYEEEE come from the germline V gene. V lost 3 bases to trimming and J lost 0 bases, with 12 bases between them. The CDR3 contains 15 residues.

This sequence joins TRBV6-5 and TRBJ1-1, with TRBD1 matching 9 bases. Germline V gene lookup returns CDR1 MNHEY and CDR2 SVGAGI. Trimming removed 6 bases from V and 5 bases from J; junction bases left unmatched: 7. CDR3 length: 14 amino acids. CDR3 amino acids: CASRPDRGGTEAFF. The CDR3 nucleotides read TGTGCCAGCAGGCCGGACAGGGGTGGTACTGAAGCTTTCTTT.

This chain links TRBV28 with TRBJ2-7; weak D call: TRBD1 (5 bases). The CDR3 length is 16 residues. Trimming left V 7 bases short and J 3 bases short, with 22 bases between. Germline assignment: CDR1 MDHEN and CDR2 SYDVKM. Here the CDR3 DNA reads TGTGCCAGCACCTCACCCTGGGGCGGAACCCTCTACGAGCAGTACTTC. Protein: CASTSPWGGTLYEQYF.

The chain employs TRBV19 and TRBJ1-1; TRBD1 matches 9 bases. Looked up from germline, CDR1 is LNHDA and CDR2 is SQIVND (reference sequence). This CDR3 spans 14 amino acids. The V gene end was trimmed by 4 bases and the J gene end by 5 bases; junction bases not matched to a gene: 5. CDR3 loop: CASSNRDRVTEAFF. The CDR3 DNA reads as TGTGCCAGTAGTAATAGGGACAGGGTGACTGAAGCTTTCTTT.

The rearrangement joins TRBV5-1 to TRBJ2-1; D unresolved. Trimming shortened V by 0 bases and J by 0 bases, and 10 bases separated the two germline ends. Germline CDR1 and CDR2: SGHRS and YFSETQ. The length of the CDR3 is 16 residues. In DNA, the CDR3 is TGCGCCAGCAGCTTGGTGGGCTGGCCCTCCTACAATGAGCAGTTCTTC. Translated: CASSLVGWPSYNEQFF.

The V call is TRBV18, the J call TRBJ2-1, with TRBD2 matching 13 bases. Germline CDR1 KGHSH, CDR2 LQKENI. V was pared by 2 bases and J by 8 bases, with 9 bases of the junction left unmatched. The CDR3 contains 17 residues. CDR3 sequence reads: CASSPTRTSGSWDEQFF. The CDR3 coding sequence is TGTGCCAGCTCACCAACGAGGACTAGCGGGAGTTGGGATGAGCAGTTCTTC.

CDR3 bases: TGTGCCAGCGGACTAGCGGGAGTGTCGGACGAGCAGTACTTC. Protein: CASGLAGVSDEQYF. This chain uses TRBV27 with TRBJ2-7; 13 nucleotides match TRBD2. Per the germline V gene, CDR1 is MNHEY and CDR2 is SMNVEV (reference sequence). The CDR3 totals 14 residues. Trimming removed 8 bases from V and 5 bases from J; junction bases left unmatched: 6.

The chain has TRBV19 and TRBJ2-1, with unresolved D. V dropped 5 bases and J dropped 3 bases, with 5 bases sitting between them. This CDR3 comprises 12 residues. In germline, CDR1 is LNHDA, CDR2 SQIVND (reference sequence). For the CDR3, the DNA is TGTGCCAGTAGTCTGAGCTACAATGAGCAGTTCTTC. Its translation: CASSLSYNEQFF.